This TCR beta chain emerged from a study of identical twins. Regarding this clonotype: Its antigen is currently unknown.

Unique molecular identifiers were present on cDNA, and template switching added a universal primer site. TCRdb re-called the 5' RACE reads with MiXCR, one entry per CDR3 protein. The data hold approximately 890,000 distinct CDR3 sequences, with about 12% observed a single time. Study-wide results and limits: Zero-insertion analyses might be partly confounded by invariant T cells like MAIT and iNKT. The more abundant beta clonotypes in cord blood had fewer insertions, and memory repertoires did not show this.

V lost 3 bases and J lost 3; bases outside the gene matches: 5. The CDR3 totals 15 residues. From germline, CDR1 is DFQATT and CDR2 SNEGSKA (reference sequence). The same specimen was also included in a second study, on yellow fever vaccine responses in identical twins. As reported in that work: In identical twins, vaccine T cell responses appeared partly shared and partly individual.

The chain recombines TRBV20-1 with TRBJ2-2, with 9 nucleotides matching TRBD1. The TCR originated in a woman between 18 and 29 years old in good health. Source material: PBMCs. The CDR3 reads CSARTGQGHTGELFF. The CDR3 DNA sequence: TGCAGTGCTAGGACGGGACAGGGCCACACCGGGGAGCTGTTTTTT.